The clone carrying this T cell receptor (beta chain) was counted only a few times. This entry is derived from a study of T cell responses to AZD1222 COVID-19 vaccine. Germline assignment: CDR1 LNHDA and CDR2 SQIVND (reference sequence). V was shortened by 0 bases and J by 0 bases, with 6 bases between the two germline ends. This CDR3 is 15 amino acids long. Clones were sequenced by immunoSEQ multiplex PCR, and TCRdb holds only the in-frame ones, with some missing. There are more than 95,000 clones in the sample; about 92% occur only once, and 4.8% lies in the top ten. This chain connects TRBV19 to TRBJ2-1; D is unclear. This TCR came from an adult in good health. Source: peripheral blood, taken on day 0 of AZD1222 vaccination. The CDR3 loop is CASSIEHSSYNEQFF. CDR3 sequence (DNA): TGTGCCAGTAGTATAGAACATAGCTCCTACAATGAGCAGTTCTTC.